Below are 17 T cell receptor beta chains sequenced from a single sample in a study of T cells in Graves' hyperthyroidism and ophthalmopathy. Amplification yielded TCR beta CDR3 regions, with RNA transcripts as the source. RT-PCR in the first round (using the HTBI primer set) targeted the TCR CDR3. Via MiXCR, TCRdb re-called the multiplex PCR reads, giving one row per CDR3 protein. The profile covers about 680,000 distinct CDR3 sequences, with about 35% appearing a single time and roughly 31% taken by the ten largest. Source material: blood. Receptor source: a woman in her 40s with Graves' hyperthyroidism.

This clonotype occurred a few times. The CDR3: CASSFPRPEAEAFF. CDR3 nucleotides: TGTGCCAGCAGTTTCCCCCGGCCCGAGGCTGAAGCTTTCTTT. The chain uses TRBV7-2 and TRBJ1-1; D uncertain. CDR1 is SGHTA and CDR2 is FQGNSA in the germline V gene. V shed 6 bases and J shed 6 bases, with 17 bases lying between them. This CDR3 contains 14 residues. The whole variable domain, filled in from reference TRBV7-2 and TRBJ1-1, reads GAGVSQSPSNKVTEKGKDVELRCDPISGHTALYWYRQSLGQGLEFLIYFQGNSAPDKSGLPSDRFSAERTGGSVSTLTIQRTQQEDSAVYLCASSFPRPEAEAFFGQGTRLTVV.

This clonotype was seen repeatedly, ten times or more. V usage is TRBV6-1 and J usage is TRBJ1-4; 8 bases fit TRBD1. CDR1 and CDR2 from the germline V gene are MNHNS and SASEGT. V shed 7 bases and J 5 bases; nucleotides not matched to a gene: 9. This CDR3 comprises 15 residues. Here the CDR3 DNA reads TGTGCCAGCACCCACGGACAGGGAGAGAATGAAAAACTGTTTTTT. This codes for CASTHGQGENEKLFF.

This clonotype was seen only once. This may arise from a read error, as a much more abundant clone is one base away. The CDR3 DNA is TGTGCCAGCAGCTTAGGTCTGGCAGACGGTGCCTACGAGCAGTACTTC. It is translated as CASSLGLADGAYEQYF. The V gene is TRBV7-9, the J gene TRBJ2-7; D is unclear. CDR3 length: 16 residues. Looked up from germline, CDR1 is SEHNR and CDR2 is FQNEAQ (reference sequence). Trimming removed 1 base from V and 2 bases from J, with 15 bases in between.

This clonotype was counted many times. The CDR3 nucleotides are TGTGCCAGCAGAGGAGACAGAAGCTCCTACGAGCAGTACTTC. It encodes CASRGDRSSYEQYF. V usage is TRBV25-1 and J usage is TRBJ2-7, with D possibly TRBD1 on 5 matching bases. The CDR3 length is 14 residues. Trimming removed 6 bases from V and 0 bases from J, with 12 bases in between. Germline V gene sequence: CDR1 MGHDK, CDR2 SYGVNS.

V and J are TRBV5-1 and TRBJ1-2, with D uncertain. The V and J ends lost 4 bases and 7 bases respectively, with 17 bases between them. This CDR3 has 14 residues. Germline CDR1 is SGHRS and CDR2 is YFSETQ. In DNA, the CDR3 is TGCGCCAGCAGCCAGATGCAGGAGCCTATTGGCTACACCTTC. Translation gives CASSQMQEPIGYTF. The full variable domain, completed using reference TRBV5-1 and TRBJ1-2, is KAGVTQTPRYLIKTRGQQVTLSCSPISGHRSVSWYQQTPGQGLQFLFEYFSETQRNKGNFPGRFSGRQFSNSRSEMNVSTLELGDSALYLCASSQMQEPIGYTFGSGTRLTVV.

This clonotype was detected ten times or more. CDR3 nucleotide sequence: TGCAGTGCTAGAGATCCTGGGACGGAGAGTGGGGGCTACACCTTC. It encodes CSARDPGTESGGYTF. This chain joins TRBV20-1 and TRBJ1-2, with D maybe TRBD1 (5 bases). The germline V gene has CDR1 DFQATT and CDR2 SNEGSKA (reference sequence). V lost 0 bases and J 8 bases, leaving 19 bases between the germline ends. CDR3 size: 15 residues.

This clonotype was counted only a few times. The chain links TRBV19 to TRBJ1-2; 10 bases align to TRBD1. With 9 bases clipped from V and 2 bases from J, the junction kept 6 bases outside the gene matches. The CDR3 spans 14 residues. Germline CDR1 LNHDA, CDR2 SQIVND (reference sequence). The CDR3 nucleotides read TGTGCCAGCAGGGAGGACAGGGGGAACTATGGCTACACCTTC. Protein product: CASREDRGNYGYTF.

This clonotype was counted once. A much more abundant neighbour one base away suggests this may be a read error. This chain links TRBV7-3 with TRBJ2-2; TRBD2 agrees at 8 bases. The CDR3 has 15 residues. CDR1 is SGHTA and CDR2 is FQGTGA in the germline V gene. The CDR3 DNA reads TGTGCCAGCAGGTTAGGAGCGGGAGCTTCCGGGGACCTGTTTTTT. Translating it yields CASRLGAGASGDLFF.

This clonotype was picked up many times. DNA of the CDR3: TGCAGTGCAGCGAATAACTATGGCTACACCTTC. Its protein product is CSAANNYGYTF. The genes are TRBV20-1 and TRBJ1-2; D remains unclear. Trimming shortened V by 6 bases and J by 1 base, and 6 bases separated the two germline ends. The CDR3 spans 11 residues. CDR1 is DFQATT, CDR2 SNEGSKA, per germline (reference sequence).

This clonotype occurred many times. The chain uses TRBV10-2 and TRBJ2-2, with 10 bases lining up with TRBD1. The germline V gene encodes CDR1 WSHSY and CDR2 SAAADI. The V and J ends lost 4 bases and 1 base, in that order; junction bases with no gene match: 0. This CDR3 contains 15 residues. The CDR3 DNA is TGCGCCAGCAGTGGGACAGGGGGGAACACCGGGGAGCTGTTTTTT. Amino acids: CASSGTGGNTGELFF.

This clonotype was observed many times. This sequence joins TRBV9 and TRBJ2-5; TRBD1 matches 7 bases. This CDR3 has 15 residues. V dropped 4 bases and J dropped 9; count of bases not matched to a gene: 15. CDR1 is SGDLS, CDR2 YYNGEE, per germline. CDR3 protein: CASSSPETGFQPQYF. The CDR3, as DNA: TGTGCCAGCAGCTCTCCAGAGACAGGGTTCCAGCCCCAGTACTTC. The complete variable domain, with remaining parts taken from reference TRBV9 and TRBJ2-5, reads DSGVTQTPKHLITATGQRVTLRCSPRSGDLSVYWYQQSLDQGLQFLIQYYNGEERAKGNILERFSAQQFPDLHSELNLSSLELGDSALYFCASSSPETGFQPQYFGPGTRLLVL.

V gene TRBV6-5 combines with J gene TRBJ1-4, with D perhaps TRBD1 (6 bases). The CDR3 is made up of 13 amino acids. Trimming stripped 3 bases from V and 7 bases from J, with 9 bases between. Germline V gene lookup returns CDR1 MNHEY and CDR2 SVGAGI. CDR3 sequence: CASSYQGSEKLFF. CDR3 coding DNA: TGTGCCAGCAGTTATCAGGGGAGTGAAAAACTGTTTTTT.

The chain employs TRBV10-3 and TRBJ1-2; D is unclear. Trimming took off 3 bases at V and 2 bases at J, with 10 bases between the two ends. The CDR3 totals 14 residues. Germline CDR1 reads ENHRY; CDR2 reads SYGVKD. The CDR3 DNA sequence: TGTGCCATCAGTGAATCGGGCGGAAACTATGGCTACACCTTC. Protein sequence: CAISESGGNYGYTF.

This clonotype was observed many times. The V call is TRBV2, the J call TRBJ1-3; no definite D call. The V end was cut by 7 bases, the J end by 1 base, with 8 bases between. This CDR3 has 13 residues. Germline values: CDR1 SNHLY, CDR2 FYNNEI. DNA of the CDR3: TGTGCCAGCACGCCGGGGTCTGGAAACACCATATATTTT. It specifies CASTPGSGNTIYF.

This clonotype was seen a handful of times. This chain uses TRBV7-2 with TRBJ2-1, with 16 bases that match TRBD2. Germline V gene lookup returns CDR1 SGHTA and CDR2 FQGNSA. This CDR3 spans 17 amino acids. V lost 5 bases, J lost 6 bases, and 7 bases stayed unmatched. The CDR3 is CASSLPGLAGGINEQFF. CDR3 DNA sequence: TGTGCCAGCAGCCTACCGGGACTAGCGGGAGGGATCAATGAGCAGTTCTTC. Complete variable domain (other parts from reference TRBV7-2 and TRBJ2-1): GAGVSQSPSNKVTEKGKDVELRCDPISGHTALYWYRQSLGQGLEFLIYFQGNSAPDKSGLPSDRFSAERTGGSVSTLTIQRTQQEDSAVYLCASSLPGLAGGINEQFFGPGTRLTVL.

The CDR3 loop reads CASSLDHTGNYGYTF. CDR3 DNA: TGTGCCAGCAGCTTAGACCATACAGGGAACTATGGCTACACCTTC. This chain uses TRBV7-8 with TRBJ1-2; D possibly corresponds to TRBD1 (6 bases). This CDR3 is 15 amino acids long. V lost 1 base, J lost 2 bases, and 11 bases lay in between. Per the germline V gene, CDR1 is SGHVS and CDR2 is FQNEAQ. Full variable domain (outside the CDR3, taken from reference TRBV7-8 and TRBJ1-2): GAGVSQSPRYKVAKRGQDVALRCDPISGHVSLFWYQQALGQGPEFLTYFQNEAQLDKSGLPSDRFFAERPEGSVSTLKIQRTQQEDSAVYLCASSLDHTGNYGYTFGSGTRLTVV.

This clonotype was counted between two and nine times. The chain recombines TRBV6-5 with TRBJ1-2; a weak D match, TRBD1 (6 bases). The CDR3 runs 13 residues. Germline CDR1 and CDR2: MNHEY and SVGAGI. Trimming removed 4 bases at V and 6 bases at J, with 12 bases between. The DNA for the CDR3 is TGTGCCAGCAGTTCCCAGGGGAGGAATGGCTACACCTTC. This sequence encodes CASSSQGRNGYTF.